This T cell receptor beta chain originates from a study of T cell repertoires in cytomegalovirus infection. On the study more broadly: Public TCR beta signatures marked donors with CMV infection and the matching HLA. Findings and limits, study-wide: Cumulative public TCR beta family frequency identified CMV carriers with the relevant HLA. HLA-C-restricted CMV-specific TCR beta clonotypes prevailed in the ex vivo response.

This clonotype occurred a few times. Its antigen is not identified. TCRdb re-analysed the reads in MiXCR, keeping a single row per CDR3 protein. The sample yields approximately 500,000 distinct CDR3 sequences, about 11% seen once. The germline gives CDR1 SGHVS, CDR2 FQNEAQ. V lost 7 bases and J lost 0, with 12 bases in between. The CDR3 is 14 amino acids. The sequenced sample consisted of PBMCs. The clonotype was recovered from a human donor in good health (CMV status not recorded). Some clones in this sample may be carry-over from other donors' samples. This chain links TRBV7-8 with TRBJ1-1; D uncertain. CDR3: CASNVGTMNTEAFF. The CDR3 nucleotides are TGTGCCAGCAACGTAGGCACTATGAACACTGAAGCTTTCTTT.